This entry lists 27 T cell receptor beta chains sequenced from one sample in a study of early T cells in non-severe SARS-CoV-2 infection. TCRdb called the 5' RACE reads again in MiXCR, with one record for every CDR3 protein. The repertoire consists of 100,000 or so distinct CDR3 sequences, with about an eighth occurring once and the leading ten covering 5% to 8%. Sample: whole blood. The receptors come from an adult who was a healthcare worker with PCR-confirmed SARS-CoV-2 infection or an uninfected control (not recorded which).

This clonotype has at least ten counts. V and J are TRBV12-3 or TRBV12-4 and TRBJ1-2, with unresolved D. With 0 bases removed from V and 4 bases from J, the gap between germline ends came to 9 bases. The CDR3 is made up of 14 amino acids. DNA of the CDR3: TGTGCCAGCAGTTTAGCGCCGTTAATCTATGGCTACACCTTC. Protein: CASSLAPLIYGYTF.

The sample holds a few counts of this clonotype. The J gene is TRBJ2-6, the V gene TRBV11-1; unclear D gene. The V and J ends lost 1 base and 1 base respectively, with 8 bases between them. Germline V gene sequence: CDR1 SGHAT, CDR2 FQDESV (reference sequence). There are 16 residues in the CDR3. CDR3 amino acids: CASSLGSASGANVLTF. Here the CDR3 DNA reads TGTGCCAGCAGCTTAGGGTCGGCGTCTGGGGCCAACGTCCTGACTTTC.

This clonotype was detected many times. The chain is built from TRBV29-1 and TRBJ2-2, with 7 bases lining up with TRBD1. The CDR3 runs to 17 residues. Trimming at V came to 7 bases and at J to 2 bases, leaving 16 bases not matched to a gene. The V gene's germline CDR1 is SQVTM and CDR2 ANQGSEA. Written as DNA, the CDR3 is TGCAGCGCCGCCGGGACAGCACTACTTAATAACACCGGGGAGCTGTTTTTT. Translating it yields CSAAGTALLNNTGELFF.

This clonotype was seen repeatedly, ten times or more. This chain connects TRBV12-3 or TRBV12-4 to TRBJ2-7; D is undetermined. The V end lost 4 bases, the J end lost 0 bases, and 13 bases lay between the germline ends. The CDR3 loop spans 15 amino acids. CDR3 sequence: CASSYTALGSYEQYF. CDR3 nucleotide sequence: TGTGCCAGCAGTTATACAGCTTTAGGCTCCTACGAGCAGTACTTC.

This clonotype was counted at least ten times. The rearrangement uses TRBV2 and TRBJ2-1; the D gene is possibly TRBD2 (6 bases). The CDR3 is 10 residues long. Germline V lookup: CDR1 SNHLY, CDR2 FYNNEI. Trimming stripped 11 bases from V and 6 bases from J, with 8 bases between. CDR3 sequence (DNA): TGTGCCGGGGGAGGCAATGAGCAGTTCTTC. Translation: CAGGGNEQFF.

The table lists this clonotype with many counts. The chain recombines TRBV20-1 with TRBJ2-3; TRBD2 is a possible D gene (6 bases). Looked up from germline, CDR1 is DFQATT and CDR2 is SNEGSKA (reference sequence). The CDR3 has 11 amino acids. CDR3 residues: CTSGRTDTQYF. DNA of the CDR3: TGCACCTCCGGGAGAACGGATACGCAGTATTTT.

The chain recombines TRBV30 with TRBJ1-3, with a tentative D call TRBD1 (5 bases). Trimming stripped 8 bases from V and 0 bases from J, with 14 bases between. CDR3 length: 14 residues. Per the germline V gene, CDR1 is GTSNPN and CDR2 is SVGIG (reference sequence). The DNA of the CDR3 is TGTGCCGGGGGGGACTTCGGCTCTGGAAACACCATATATTTT. It codes for CAGGDFGSGNTIYF.

The V and J genes are TRBV6-5 and TRBJ2-1, with 9 bases matching TRBD2. The CDR3 loop spans 14 amino acids. V was pared by 6 bases and J by 5 bases, with 5 bases of the junction left unmatched. Germline V lookup: CDR1 MNHEY, CDR2 SVGAGI. The CDR3 protein is CASRPPSGDNEQFF. The CDR3 region has the DNA TGTGCCAGCAGGCCTCCTAGCGGGGACAATGAGCAGTTCTTC.

Only a few counts were recorded for this clonotype. This chain uses TRBV6-6 with TRBJ2-3; D unclear. Trimming left V 8 bases short and J 6 bases short, with 9 bases between. Germline V lookup: CDR1 MNHNY, CDR2 SVGAGI (reference sequence). The CDR3 extends over 11 amino acids. Here the CDR3 DNA reads TGTGCCAGCTCCAATGGGGATACGCAGTATTTT. The encoded protein is CASSNGDTQYF.

There are a few counts of this clonotype. The gene calls are TRBV4-1 and TRBJ2-3; the match to TRBD1 covers 7 bases. Germline V CDR1 and CDR2: MGHRA, YSYEKL. The CDR3 contains 14 residues. V lost 4 bases, J lost 6 bases, and 7 bases stayed unmatched. CDR3 residues: CASSRRQQGDTQYF. The CDR3 nucleotides read TGCGCCAGCAGCCGCAGACAACAGGGGGATACGCAGTATTTT.

The gene calls are TRBV6-1 and TRBJ2-5, with 8 bases that match TRBD2. In germline, CDR1 is MNHNS, CDR2 SASEGT. This CDR3 region has 14 residues. Losses at the gene ends were 3 bases for V and 5 bases for J; bases not matched to a gene: 5. The CDR3 bases are TGTGCCAGCAGTGAGGGGACTAGTGGTGAGACCCAGTACTTC. It is translated as CASSEGTSGETQYF.

To note about this clonotype: A much larger clone sits a single nucleotide away, making a read error possible. The chain employs TRBV6-5 and TRBJ2-1; unclear D gene. The V gene lost 6 bases and the J gene lost 6 bases, with 12 bases spanning the gap. There are 13 residues in the CDR3. Germline V gene sequence: CDR1 MNHEY, CDR2 SVGAGI. This CDR3 reads CASRQPAVNEQFF. The CDR3 DNA follows: TGTGCCAGCAGACAACCAGCCGTCAATGAGCAGTTCTTC.

This clonotype came up many times. The chain has TRBV27 and TRBJ1-2, with D possibly matching TRBD1 (5 bases). This CDR3 contains 12 residues. Germline loops: CDR1 MNHEY, CDR2 SMNVEV (reference sequence). V lost 7 bases to trimming and J lost 6 bases, with 12 bases between them. This CDR3 is CASKTGPNGYTF. CDR3 DNA: TGTGCCAGCAAAACAGGACCCAATGGCTACACCTTC.

This clonotype came up many times. This sequence joins TRBV20-1 and TRBJ1-1, with D tentatively TRBD1 (5 bases). Germline values: CDR1 DFQATT, CDR2 SNEGSKA (reference sequence). The CDR3 contains 12 residues. V gave up 2 bases and J gave up 9 bases, with 13 bases separating them. The CDR3 DNA reads as TGCAGTGCTAGATCCGGGACCCGTCAAGCTTTCTTT. The encoded protein is CSARSGTRQAFF.

V is TRBV7-2 and J is TRBJ1-1; TRBD1 might be the D (5 bases). Germline CDR1 and CDR2: SGHTA and FQGNSA. The CDR3 is 14 amino acids. V lost 5 bases and J lost 4, with 14 bases in between. CDR3 residues: CASSPRGGATEAFF. In DNA form, the CDR3 reads TGTGCCAGCAGCCCCCGCGGGGGAGCCACTGAAGCTTTCTTT.

This clonotype was seen repeatedly, ten times or more. This chain's CDR3 is CASSEGVSSGNTIYF. For the CDR3, the DNA is TGTGCCAGCAGTGAAGGGGTGAGCTCTGGAAACACCATATATTTT. This rearrangement joins TRBV2 to TRBJ1-3, with D unresolved. Germline CDR1 is SNHLY and CDR2 is FYNNEI. Deletions cut 1 base from V and 0 bases from J, with 7 bases between. This CDR3 region has 15 residues.

This clonotype occurred a few times. The rearrangement uses TRBV14 and TRBJ2-1; possible D gene TRBD2, 5 bases. From germline, CDR1 is SGHDN and CDR2 FVKESK. With 8 bases removed from V and 1 base from J, the gap between germline ends came to 6 bases. The CDR3 totals 12 residues. The CDR3 is CASGRSYNEQFF. CDR3 sequence (DNA): TGTGCCAGCGGGAGATCCTACAATGAGCAGTTCTTC.

This clonotype was counted only a few times. V is TRBV7-6 and J is TRBJ2-2; D is possibly TRBD1 (7 bases). The germline CDR1 and CDR2 sequences are SGHVS and FNYEAQ. V was shortened by 2 bases and J by 4 bases, with 23 bases between the two germline ends. The CDR3 is 19 residues long. CDR3 sequence (DNA): TGTGCCAGCAGCTTATTGGGTCTCGGCGGGGACAGTAGCACCGGGGAGCTGTTTTTT. This sequence encodes CASSLLGLGGDSSTGELFF.

CDR3 DNA sequence: TGTGCCAGCAGCTTATCCCCGTGGGACCGAAGGCGGACTGAAGCTTTCTTT. Amino acid sequence: CASSLSPWDRRRTEAFF. The chain links TRBV11-2 to TRBJ1-1; D possibly corresponds to TRBD1 (5 bases). Deletions cut 2 bases from V and 5 bases from J, with 21 bases between. Germline loops: CDR1 SGHAT, CDR2 FQNNGV. The CDR3 spans 17 residues.

The chain links TRBV7-8 to TRBJ1-1; D gene unclear. V was pared by 3 bases and J by 0 bases, with 8 bases between. Germline CDR1 SGHVS, CDR2 FQNEAQ. CDR3 length: 14 amino acids. CDR3 amino acids: CASSFQVMNTEAFF. CDR3 coding DNA: TGTGCCAGCAGCTTTCAGGTGATGAACACTGAAGCTTTCTTT.

This clonotype turned up a few times. V and J are TRBV7-8 and TRBJ2-2; 9 bases match TRBD2. The CDR3 totals 18 residues. Germline trimming cut 5 bases from V and 2 bases from J; bases unmatched to any gene: 12. Per the germline V gene, CDR1 is SGHVS and CDR2 is FQNEAQ. The CDR3 sequence is CASSLRDLAGVNTGELFF. CDR3 DNA sequence: TGTGCCAGCAGCCTACGGGACTTAGCGGGAGTTAACACCGGGGAGCTGTTTTTT.

The sample holds a few counts of this clonotype. The chain employs TRBV3-1 and TRBJ2-2, with unresolved D. The CDR3 totals 16 residues. Trimming cost V 3 bases and J 2 bases, with 13 bases left between them. The germline gives CDR1 LGHDT, CDR2 YNNKEL (reference sequence). The CDR3 protein is CASSQGWVPNTGELFF. The DNA for the CDR3 is TGTGCCAGCAGCCAGGGGTGGGTCCCAAACACCGGGGAGCTGTTTTTT.

This clonotype was recorded a few times. V gene TRBV6-5 combines with J gene TRBJ2-1; D remains ambiguous. V was shortened by 0 bases and J by 4 bases, with 10 bases between the two germline ends. This CDR3 spans 15 amino acids. Germline V lookup: CDR1 MNHEY, CDR2 SVGAGI. The CDR3 protein is CASSYSARKYNEQFF. CDR3 DNA: TGTGCCAGCAGTTACTCTGCGCGGAAGTACAATGAGCAGTTCTTC.

This clonotype was picked up a small number of times. The chain uses TRBV7-2 and TRBJ2-3; weak D call: TRBD2 (6 bases). Looked up from germline, CDR1 is SGHTA and CDR2 is FQGNSA. CDR3 size: 15 residues. V was shortened by 2 bases and J by 2 bases, with 11 bases between the two germline ends. The CDR3 sequence: CASSLISGSTDTQYF. For the CDR3, the DNA is TGTGCCAGCAGCTTAATTAGCGGATCCACAGATACGCAGTATTTT.

The chain carries TRBV19 and TRBJ2-2; TRBD1 is a possible D gene (5 bases). Per germline, CDR1 LNHDA and CDR2 SQIVND (reference sequence). V was trimmed by 1 base and J by 1 base, leaving 7 bases between them. The CDR3 spans 15 residues. CDR3 sequence (DNA): TGTGCCAGTAGTATAGGACAGATGAACACCGGGGAGCTGTTTTTT. Translating gives CASSIGQMNTGELFF.

This clonotype came up many times. V usage is TRBV6-2 or TRBV6-3 and J usage is TRBJ1-5, with unresolved D. Per the germline V gene, CDR1 is MNHEY and CDR2 is SVGEGT. V lost 5 bases and J lost 4, with 9 bases in between. The CDR3 contains 13 residues. CDR3 DNA: TGTGCCAGCAGTCTAGACGGGAATCAGCCCCAGCATTTT. Protein: CASSLDGNQPQHF.

Regarding this clonotype: Being one base from a much bigger clone, this may be a read error. The J gene is TRBJ2-3, the V gene TRBV15; D is perhaps TRBD1 (6 bases). The CDR3 is made up of 13 amino acids. Germline V CDR1 and CDR2: LNHNV, YYDKDF (reference sequence). The CDR3 nucleotides read TGTGCCACCTCCGACAGGATCACAGATAAGCAGTATTTT. Its protein product is CATSDRITDKQYF.